The 30 T cell receptor beta chains below all came from one sample that was sequenced in a study of response to subunit inactivated influenza vaccine. A single record per CDR3 protein comes from TCRdb applying MiXCR to the RT-PCR reads. The sample yields hundreds of thousands of distinct CDR3 sequences, 15% to 19% seen once. This specimen consisted of PBMCs from blood, obtained 11 to 12 days after vaccination. The receptors derive from a middle-aged man who received an inactivated influenza vaccine.

This clonotype turned up a few times. The V and J genes are TRBV12-3 or TRBV12-4 and TRBJ2-7; 8 nucleotides agree with TRBD2. Trimming removed 2 bases from V and 2 bases from J; junction bases left unmatched: 5. The CDR3 runs 15 residues. This chain's CDR3 is CASSLNLAGAYEQYF. CDR3 DNA sequence: TGTGCCAGCAGTTTAAACCTAGCGGGTGCCTACGAGCAGTACTTC.

The V gene is TRBV28, the J gene TRBJ2-5, with D perhaps assigned TRBD1 or TRBD2 (5 bases each). CDR3 size: 11 residues. From germline, CDR1 is MDHEN and CDR2 SYDVKM. V was trimmed by 4 bases and J by 13 bases, leaving 13 bases between them. The CDR3 is CASSSGPRMYF. CDR3 nucleotides: TGTGCCAGCAGTTCGGGACCCCGCATGTACTTC.

This rearrangement joins TRBV15 to TRBJ2-7, with 9 nucleotides matching TRBD2. The CDR3 is 15 amino acids. The germline V gene has CDR1 LNHNV and CDR2 YYDKDF (reference sequence). The junction had 2 bases not matched to a gene; V was cut back by 2 bases and J by 0 bases. The CDR3 DNA reads as TGTGCCACCAGCAGACTAGCGGGGAGCTCCTACGAGCAGTACTTC. Residues: CATSRLAGSSYEQYF.

The J gene is TRBJ2-7, the V gene TRBV6-2 or TRBV6-3, with TRBD2 matching over 7 bases. CDR1 is MNHEY and CDR2 is SVGEGT in the germline V gene. This CDR3 has 14 residues. V was pared by 3 bases and J by 3 bases, with 5 bases of the junction left unmatched. CDR3 bases: TGTGCCAGCAGTTATACTAGCGAGGTCTACGAGCAGTACTTC. Protein: CASSYTSEVYEQYF.

CDR3: CAWSSSGGKTQYF. In DNA, the CDR3 is TGTGCCTGGAGTTCTAGCGGGGGTAAGACCCAGTACTTC. The genes are TRBV30 and TRBJ2-5, with 10 bases matching TRBD2. With 2 bases clipped from V and 6 bases from J, the junction kept 3 bases outside the gene matches. This CDR3 has 13 amino acids. Germline loops: CDR1 GTSNPN, CDR2 SVGIG (reference sequence).

The sample holds a few counts of this clonotype. V usage is TRBV12-3 or TRBV12-4 and J usage is TRBJ2-7; 8 bases map to TRBD1. CDR3 length: 16 amino acids. Losses at the gene ends were 7 bases for V and 4 bases for J; bases not matched to a gene: 15. The CDR3 DNA is TGTGCCAGCACCAGAGGGGCTCAGGGGGCAAGGTACGAGCAGTACTTC. It codes for CASTRGAQGARYEQYF.

This clonotype was observed many times. DNA for the CDR3: TGCAGTGCTAGACTAGCGGGAACAGATACGCAGTATTTT. Translated: CSARLAGTDTQYF. The V call is TRBV20-1, the J call TRBJ2-3; 9 nucleotides agree with TRBD2. V gave up 2 bases and J gave up 3 bases; unmatched junction bases: 0. Germline V gene sequence: CDR1 DFQATT, CDR2 SNEGSKA (reference sequence). The CDR3 is 13 amino acids.

The gene calls are TRBV7-8 and TRBJ1-1, with a possible D match to TRBD1 (6 bases). CDR1 and CDR2 from the germline V gene are SGHVS and FQNEAQ. This CDR3 comprises 15 residues. Between the trimmed V and J ends, which lost 5 bases and 4 bases, there was a span of 17 bases. The CDR3 DNA reads as TGTGCCAGCAGCGTAGAGGCAGGGGCAGCCACTGAAGCTTTCTTT. It is translated as CASSVEAGAATEAFF.

As for this clonotype: A read error may produce the germline difference seen at one junction end. The rearrangement uses TRBV12-3 or TRBV12-4 and TRBJ2-5; 12 nucleotides line up with TRBD2. The CDR3 is 14 amino acids. The CDR3 bases are TGTGCCAGCAGTCTAGCGGGGGGGACCTCAACCCAGTACTTC. Amino acids: CASSLAGGTSTQYF.

The chain joins TRBV7-2 to TRBJ1-2; D is unresolved. Germline CDR1 is SGHTA and CDR2 is FQGNSA. This CDR3 spans 14 amino acids. V dropped 5 bases and J dropped 4 bases, with 14 bases sitting between them. Written as DNA, the CDR3 is TGTGCCAGCAGCCTGCAGGCGGATACCTATGGCTACACCTTC. Its translation is CASSLQADTYGYTF.

The chain couples TRBV9 to TRBJ2-7; 8 nucleotides line up with TRBD1. After removal of 4 bases from V and 2 bases from J, the junction contained 11 bases not matched to a gene. CDR1 is SGDLS and CDR2 is YYNGEE in the germline V gene. The CDR3 has 16 amino acids. The CDR3 coding sequence is TGTGCCAGCAGCTATAATCAGGGGGCGCAGACCTACGAGCAGTACTTC. This encodes CASSYNQGAQTYEQYF.

This clonotype was found a few times. The gene calls are TRBV7-2 and TRBJ2-7; D might be TRBD2 (5 bases). The CDR3 length is 14 residues. The germline V gene encodes CDR1 SGHTA and CDR2 FQGNSA. V lost 3 bases to trimming and J lost 2 bases, with 11 bases between them. CDR3 in amino acids: CASSLGGHTYEQYF. Here the CDR3 DNA reads TGTGCCAGCAGCTTGGGCGGGCACACCTACGAGCAGTACTTC.

This clonotype was seen a few times. The rearrangement uses TRBV3-1 and TRBJ1-2, with 11 positions matching TRBD1. V shed 1 base, J shed 13 bases, and the junction held 5 bases outside the gene matches. The CDR3 spans 13 residues. From germline, CDR1 is LGHDT and CDR2 YNNKEL (reference sequence). The CDR3 spells CASSQGTGGGVTF. The DNA of the CDR3 is TGTGCCAGCAGCCAAGGGACAGGGGGCGGCGTCACCTTC.

This clonotype has more than one count but fewer than ten. Written as DNA, the CDR3 is TGTGCCAGCAGCTCCGCCACCCTCGGCAGCGTCGCGTATGGCTACACCTTC. Amino acid sequence: CASSSATLGSVAYGYTF. V is TRBV7-9 and J is TRBJ1-2, with D unclear. The V end was cut by 4 bases, the J end by 5 bases, with 23 bases between. CDR3 length: 17 residues. Germline lookup yields CDR1 SEHNR and CDR2 FQNEAQ (reference sequence).

This clonotype was seen at least ten times. The CDR3 protein is CASSWTSGANTGELFF. CDR3 coding DNA: TGCGCCAGCAGCTGGACTAGCGGGGCGAACACCGGGGAGCTGTTTTTT. The chain carries TRBV5-1 and TRBJ2-2, with 12 bases lining up with TRBD2. V gave up 3 bases and J gave up 0 bases; unmatched junction bases: 0. The V gene's germline CDR1 is SGHRS and CDR2 YFSETQ. This CDR3 has 16 amino acids.

This clonotype has only a few counts. The V call is TRBV20-1, the J call TRBJ2-4; 11 bases agree with TRBD2. CDR3 length: 18 amino acids. The germline gives CDR1 DFQATT, CDR2 SNEGSKA (reference sequence). V dropped 3 bases and J dropped 3; count of bases not matched to a gene: 13. Here the CDR3 reads CSARVWIAGGPDKNIQYF. CDR3 nucleotide sequence: TGCAGTGCTAGGGTCTGGATAGCGGGAGGGCCGGACAAAAACATTCAGTACTTC.

This clonotype was found a few times. For the CDR3, the DNA is TGTGCCAGCAGGGCCGAGATTAGTAATCAGCCCCAGCATTTT. Translating it yields CASRAEISNQPQHF. The V and J genes are TRBV2 and TRBJ1-5; D is undetermined. V shed 6 bases and J shed 4 bases, with 13 bases lying between them. The CDR3 length is 14 residues. Germline V gene lookup returns CDR1 SNHLY and CDR2 FYNNEI.

This clonotype has just a few counts. V is TRBV12-3 or TRBV12-4 and J is TRBJ1-3; D unclear. This CDR3 comprises 15 residues. The V and J ends lost 3 bases and 9 bases respectively, with 18 bases between them. DNA for the CDR3: TGTGCCAGCAGTTTCACGGTGCTCTTGCGGGGCACCATATATTTT. This translates into CASSFTVLLRGTIYF.

CDR3 DNA sequence: TGTGCCAGCAGCCCTCGGACTAGCGGGAGTCATGTGGAGCAGTTCTTC. Its translation is CASSPRTSGSHVEQFF. This rearrangement joins TRBV7-2 to TRBJ2-1; 13 nucleotides match TRBD2. Germline CDR1 and CDR2: SGHTA and FQGNSA. This CDR3 has 16 residues. After removal of 5 bases from V and 10 bases from J, the junction contained 11 bases not matched to a gene.

The sample holds a few counts of this clonotype. This chain joins TRBV29-1 and TRBJ2-3; maybe TRBD1 (5 bases). The CDR3 has 19 residues. CDR1 is SQVTM, CDR2 ANQGSEA, per germline. V was clipped by 3 bases and J by 0 bases, with 25 bases between them. The CDR3 region has the DNA TGCAGCGTTGATAAAGCGCTCTGGGTCGACAGAGGTAGCACAGATACGCAGTATTTT. This sequence encodes CSVDKALWVDRGSTDTQYF.

The chain carries TRBV30 and TRBJ2-2, with 7 bases lining up with TRBD1. J gave up 2 bases and V 2 bases, and 23 bases lay outside the gene matches. The CDR3 loop spans 21 amino acids. Per germline, CDR1 GTSNPN and CDR2 SVGIG (reference sequence). This CDR3 is CAWSLPPWTGATDRNTGELFF. CDR3 bases: TGTGCCTGGAGTTTACCCCCTTGGACAGGAGCAACGGATCGAAACACCGGGGAGCTGTTTTTT. Together with reference TRBV30 and TRBJ2-2, the CDR3 gives the full variable domain: SQTIHQWPATLVQPVGSPLSLECTVEGTSNPNLYWYRQAAGRGLQLLFYSVGIGQISSEVPQNLSASRPQDRQFILSSKKLLLSDSGFYLCAWSLPPWTGATDRNTGELFFGEGSRLTVL.

This clonotype was picked up a small number of times. The chain recombines TRBV12-3 or TRBV12-4 with TRBJ1-2, with D hard to call. The CDR3 extends over 15 amino acids. V was clipped by 4 bases and J by 1 base, with 13 bases between them. DNA of the CDR3: TGTGCCAGCAGTTCGTTTTTTTACGTTAACTATGGCTACACCTTC. Protein: CASSSFFYVNYGYTF.

This clonotype was recorded a few times. This chain links TRBV6-8 with TRBJ2-2; TRBD1 agrees at 8 bases. The CDR3 contains 17 residues. The junction had 13 bases not matched to a gene; V was cut back by 4 bases and J by 6 bases. CDR1 is MNHGY and CDR2 is SAAAGT in the germline V gene. DNA of the CDR3: TGTGCCAGCAGTTCACACGGGACAGGAGTCTCTCCCGGGGAGCTGTTTTTT. It is translated as CASSSHGTGVSPGELFF.

In this sample, this clonotype turned up once. This chain uses TRBV12-3 or TRBV12-4 with TRBJ2-7; D not resolved. V was pared by 2 bases and J by 6 bases, with 14 bases between. The CDR3 is 14 residues long. In DNA form, the CDR3 reads TGTGCCAGCAGTTTAAGGGCCGTTACGGCCGAGCAGTACTTC. It codes for CASSLRAVTAEQYF.

In its sample, this clonotype was seen a few times. This chain links TRBV20-1 with TRBJ2-5; TRBD1 is a possible D gene (7 bases). In germline, CDR1 is DFQATT, CDR2 SNEGSKA (reference sequence). CDR3 size: 15 residues. V was clipped by 1 base and J by 3 bases, with 15 bases between them. CDR3 coding DNA: TGCAGTGCTAGAGCAGTGACAGGGAGGAAAGAGACCCAGTACTTC. This codes for CSARAVTGRKETQYF.

V gene TRBV12-3 or TRBV12-4 combines with J gene TRBJ2-1; 9 bases agree with TRBD2. After removal of 4 bases from V and 0 bases from J, the junction contained 7 bases not matched to a gene. This CDR3 is 17 amino acids long. The CDR3 DNA follows: TGTGCCAGCAGTTCGGCTAGCGGGGCTAGCTCCTACAATGAGCAGTTCTTC. Protein product: CASSSASGASSYNEQFF.

The chain combines TRBV2 with TRBJ2-5; 10 nucleotides match TRBD2. The ends lost 1 base at V and 5 bases at J; junction bases unmatched: 10. The CDR3 totals 17 residues. Looked up from germline, CDR1 is SNHLY and CDR2 is FYNNEI. Written as DNA, the CDR3 is TGTGCCAGCAGTGAAGTCTCTAGCGGGGGCTGGCGGGAGACCCAGTACTTC. Translation: CASSEVSSGGWRETQYF.

This clonotype has just a few counts. The chain couples TRBV7-9 to TRBJ2-3, with 10 bases matching TRBD2. V lost 2 bases to trimming and J lost 6 bases; unmatched junction nucleotides: 2. The CDR3 contains 14 residues. CDR1 SEHNR and CDR2 FQNEAQ come from the germline V gene (reference sequence). The DNA of the CDR3 is TGTGCCAGCAGCTTATCGACTAGCGGGGATACGCAGTATTTT. It yields the protein CASSLSTSGDTQYF. The full variable domain, completed using reference TRBV7-9 and TRBJ2-3, is DTGVSQNPRHKITKRGQNVTFRCDPISEHNRLYWYRQTLGQGPEFLTYFQNEAQLEKSRLLSDRFSAERPKGSFSTLEIQRTEQGDSAMYLCASSLSTSGDTQYFGPGTRLTVL.

This clonotype has only a few counts. The chain couples TRBV5-1 to TRBJ2-7; D not resolved. V dropped 3 bases and J dropped 2 bases, with 15 bases sitting between them. CDR3 length equals 15 residues. The V gene's germline CDR1 is SGHRS and CDR2 YFSETQ. The CDR3 protein is CASSSTIDGTYEQYF. DNA for the CDR3: TGCGCCAGCAGCTCAACGATAGACGGTACCTACGAGCAGTACTTC.

The chain has TRBV5-1 and TRBJ2-1; D possibly corresponds to TRBD1 (6 bases). Germline loops: CDR1 SGHRS, CDR2 YFSETQ. This CDR3 comprises 14 residues. Trimming took off 1 base at V and 5 bases at J, with 10 bases between the two ends. The CDR3 DNA sequence: TGCGCCAGCAGCTTGCAGGGGATCGACAATGAGCAGTTCTTC. Amino acids: CASSLQGIDNEQFF.